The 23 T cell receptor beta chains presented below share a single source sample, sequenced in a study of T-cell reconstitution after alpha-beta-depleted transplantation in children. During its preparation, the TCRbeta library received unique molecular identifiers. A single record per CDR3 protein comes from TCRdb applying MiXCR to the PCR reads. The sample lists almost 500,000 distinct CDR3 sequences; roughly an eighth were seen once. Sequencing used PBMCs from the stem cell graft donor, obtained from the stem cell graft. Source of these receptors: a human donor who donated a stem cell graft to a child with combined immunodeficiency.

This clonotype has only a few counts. In DNA, the CDR3 is TGTGCCATCAGTGTAGGAACAGGGGGCTACTATGGCTACACCTTC. It codes for CAISVGTGGYYGYTF. The chain recombines TRBV10-3 with TRBJ1-2; 9 bases match TRBD1. The CDR3 is 15 residues long. Germline V CDR1 and CDR2: ENHRY, SYGVKD. J lost 3 bases, V lost 4 bases, and 6 bases had no gene match.

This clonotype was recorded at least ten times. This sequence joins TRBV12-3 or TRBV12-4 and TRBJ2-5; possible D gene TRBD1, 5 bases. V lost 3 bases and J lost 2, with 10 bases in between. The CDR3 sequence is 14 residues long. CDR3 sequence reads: CASSFSGPQETQYF. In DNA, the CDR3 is TGTGCCAGCAGTTTCTCAGGGCCTCAAGAGACCCAGTACTTC.

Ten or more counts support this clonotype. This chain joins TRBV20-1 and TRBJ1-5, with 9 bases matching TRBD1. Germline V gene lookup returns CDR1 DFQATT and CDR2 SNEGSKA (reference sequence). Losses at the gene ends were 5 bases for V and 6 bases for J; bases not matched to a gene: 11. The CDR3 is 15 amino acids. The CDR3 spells CSAPKQGAAVQPQHF. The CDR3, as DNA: TGCAGTGCTCCAAAACAGGGGGCCGCAGTTCAGCCCCAGCATTTT.

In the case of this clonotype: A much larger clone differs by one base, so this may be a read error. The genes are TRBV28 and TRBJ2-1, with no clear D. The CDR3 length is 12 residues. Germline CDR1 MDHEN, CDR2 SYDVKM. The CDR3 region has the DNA TGTGCCAGCAGTTTCAAAGACAATGATCAGTTCTTC. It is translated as CASSFKDNDQFF.

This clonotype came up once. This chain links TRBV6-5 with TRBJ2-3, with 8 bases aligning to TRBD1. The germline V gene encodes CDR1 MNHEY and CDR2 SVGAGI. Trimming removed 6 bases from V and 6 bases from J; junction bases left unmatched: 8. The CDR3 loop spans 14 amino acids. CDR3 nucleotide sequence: TGTGCCAGCAGCTATATTGGACAGGGTGATACGCAGTATTTT. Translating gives CASSYIGQGDTQYF.

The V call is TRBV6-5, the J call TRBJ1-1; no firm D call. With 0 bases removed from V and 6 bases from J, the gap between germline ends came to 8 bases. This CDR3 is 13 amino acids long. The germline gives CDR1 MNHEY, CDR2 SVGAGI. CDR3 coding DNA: TGTGCCAGCAGTTACTCGTTTGGAGCTGAAGCTTTCTTT. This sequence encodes CASSYSFGAEAFF.

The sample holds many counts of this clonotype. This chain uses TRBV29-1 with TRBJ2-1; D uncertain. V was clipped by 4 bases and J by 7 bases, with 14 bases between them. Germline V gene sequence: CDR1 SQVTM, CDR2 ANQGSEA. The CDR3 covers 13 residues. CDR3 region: CSVGGVGGNEQFF. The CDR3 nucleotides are TGCAGCGTTGGAGGAGTGGGTGGGAATGAGCAGTTCTTC.

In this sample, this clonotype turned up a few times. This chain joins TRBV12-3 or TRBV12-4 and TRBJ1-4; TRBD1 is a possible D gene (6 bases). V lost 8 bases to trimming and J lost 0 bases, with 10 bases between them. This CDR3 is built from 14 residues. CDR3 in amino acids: CASEPGATNEKLFF. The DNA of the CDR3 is TGTGCCAGCGAACCAGGGGCAACTAATGAAAAACTGTTTTTT.

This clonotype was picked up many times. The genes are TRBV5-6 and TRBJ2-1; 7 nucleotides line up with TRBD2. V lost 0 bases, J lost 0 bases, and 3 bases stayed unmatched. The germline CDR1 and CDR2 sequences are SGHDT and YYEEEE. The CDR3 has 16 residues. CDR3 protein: CASSLERGSSYNEQFF. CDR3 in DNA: TGTGCCAGCAGCTTGGAACGCGGGAGCTCCTACAATGAGCAGTTCTTC.

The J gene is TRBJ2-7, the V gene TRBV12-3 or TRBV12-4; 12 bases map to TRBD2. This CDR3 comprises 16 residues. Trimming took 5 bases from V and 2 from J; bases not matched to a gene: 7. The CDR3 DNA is TGTGCCAGCAGTGTATGGACTAGCGGGGCCACCTACGAGCAGTACTTC. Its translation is CASSVWTSGATYEQYF.

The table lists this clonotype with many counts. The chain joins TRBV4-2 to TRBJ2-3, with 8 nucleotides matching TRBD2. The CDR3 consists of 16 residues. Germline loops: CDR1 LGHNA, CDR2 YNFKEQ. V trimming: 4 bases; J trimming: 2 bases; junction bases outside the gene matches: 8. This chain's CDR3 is CASSPFGGGITDTQYF. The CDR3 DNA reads TGTGCCAGCAGCCCCTTTGGCGGGGGGATCACAGATACGCAGTATTTT.

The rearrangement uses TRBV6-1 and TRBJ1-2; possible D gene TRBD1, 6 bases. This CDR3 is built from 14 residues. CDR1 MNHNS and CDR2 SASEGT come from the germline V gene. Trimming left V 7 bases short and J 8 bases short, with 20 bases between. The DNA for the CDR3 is TGTGCCAGCACCATACCGGGGGCTCTACGAGGCTACACCTTC. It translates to CASTIPGALRGYTF.

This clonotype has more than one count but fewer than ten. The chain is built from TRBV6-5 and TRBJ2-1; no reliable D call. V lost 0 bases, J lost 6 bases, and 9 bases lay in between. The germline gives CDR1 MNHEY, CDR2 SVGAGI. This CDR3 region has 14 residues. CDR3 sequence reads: CASSYSSIGNEQFF. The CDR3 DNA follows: TGTGCCAGCAGTTACTCGAGCATCGGCAATGAGCAGTTCTTC.

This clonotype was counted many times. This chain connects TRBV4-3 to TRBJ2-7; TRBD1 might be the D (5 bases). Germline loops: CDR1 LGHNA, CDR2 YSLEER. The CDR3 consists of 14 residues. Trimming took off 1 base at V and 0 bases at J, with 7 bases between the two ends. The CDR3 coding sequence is TGCGCCAGCAGCCAAGGAAGGGGCTCCTACGAGCAGTACTTC. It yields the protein CASSQGRGSYEQYF.

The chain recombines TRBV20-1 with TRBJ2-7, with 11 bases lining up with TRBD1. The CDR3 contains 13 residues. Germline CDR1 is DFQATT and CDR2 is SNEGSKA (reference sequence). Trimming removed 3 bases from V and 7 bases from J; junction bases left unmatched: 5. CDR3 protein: CSARGTGGQEQYF. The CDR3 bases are TGCAGTGCTAGGGGGACAGGGGGTCAGGAGCAGTACTTC.

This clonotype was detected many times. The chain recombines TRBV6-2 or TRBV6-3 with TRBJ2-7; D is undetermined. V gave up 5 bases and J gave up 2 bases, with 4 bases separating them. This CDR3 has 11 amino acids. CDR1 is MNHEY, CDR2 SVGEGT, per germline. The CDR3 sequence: CASSRAYEQYF. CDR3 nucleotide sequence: TGTGCCAGCAGTCGGGCCTACGAGCAGTACTTC.

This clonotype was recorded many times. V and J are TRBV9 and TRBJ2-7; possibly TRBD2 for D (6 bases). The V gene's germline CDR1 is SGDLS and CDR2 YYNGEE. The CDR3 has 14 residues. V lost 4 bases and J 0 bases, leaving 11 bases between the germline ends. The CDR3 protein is CASSPPDYSYEQYF. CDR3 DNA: TGTGCCAGCAGCCCCCCGGACTACTCCTACGAGCAGTACTTC. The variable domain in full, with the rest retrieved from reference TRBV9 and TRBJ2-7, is DSGVTQTPKHLITATGQRVTLRCSPRSGDLSVYWYQQSLDQGLQFLIQYYNGEERAKGNILERFSAQQFPDLHSELNLSSLELGDSALYFCASSPPDYSYEQYFGPGTRLTVT.

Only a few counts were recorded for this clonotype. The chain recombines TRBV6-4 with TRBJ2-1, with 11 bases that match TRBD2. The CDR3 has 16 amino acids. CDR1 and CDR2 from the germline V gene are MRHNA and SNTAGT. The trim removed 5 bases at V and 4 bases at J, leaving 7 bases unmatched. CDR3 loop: CASSNMASGGYNEQFF. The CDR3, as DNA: TGTGCCAGCAGTAATATGGCTAGCGGGGGGTACAATGAGCAGTTCTTC.

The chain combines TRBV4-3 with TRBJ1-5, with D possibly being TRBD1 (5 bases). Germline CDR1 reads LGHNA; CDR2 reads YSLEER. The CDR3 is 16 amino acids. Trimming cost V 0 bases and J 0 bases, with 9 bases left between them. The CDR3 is CASSQDRGYSNQPQHF. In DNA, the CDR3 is TGCGCCAGCAGCCAAGATCGGGGCTATAGCAATCAGCCCCAGCATTTT.

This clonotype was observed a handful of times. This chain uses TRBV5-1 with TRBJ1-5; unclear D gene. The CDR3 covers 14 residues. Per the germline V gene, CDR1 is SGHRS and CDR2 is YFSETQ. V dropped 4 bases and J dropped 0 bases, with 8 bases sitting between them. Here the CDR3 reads CASSADGSNQPQHF. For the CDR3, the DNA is TGCGCCAGCAGCGCGGACGGTAGCAATCAGCCCCAGCATTTT.

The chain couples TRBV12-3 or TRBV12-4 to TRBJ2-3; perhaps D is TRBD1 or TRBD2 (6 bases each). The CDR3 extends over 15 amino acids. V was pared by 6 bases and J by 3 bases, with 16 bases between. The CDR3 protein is CASRTGGGRTDTQYF. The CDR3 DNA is TGTGCCAGCAGAACCGGAGGGGGAAGGACAGATACGCAGTATTTT.

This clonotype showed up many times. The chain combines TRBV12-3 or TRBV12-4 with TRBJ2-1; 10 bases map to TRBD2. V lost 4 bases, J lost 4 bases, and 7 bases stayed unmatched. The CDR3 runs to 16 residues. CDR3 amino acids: CASSSSWTSGYNEQFF. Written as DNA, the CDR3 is TGTGCCAGCAGTTCCTCCTGGACTAGCGGTTACAATGAGCAGTTCTTC.

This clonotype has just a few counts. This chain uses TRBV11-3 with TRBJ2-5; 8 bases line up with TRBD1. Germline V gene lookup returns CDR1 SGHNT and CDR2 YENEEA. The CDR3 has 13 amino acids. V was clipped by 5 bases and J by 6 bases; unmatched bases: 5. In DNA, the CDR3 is TGTGCCAGCAGCCAAGACAGGGGACAGACCCAGTACTTC. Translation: CASSQDRGQTQYF.